This T cell receptor beta chain was identified during a study of spatial heterogeneity in lung cancer. Overall study context: Raw reads showed each unique TCR and UMI combination turning up more than ten times on average. Findings and limits, study-wide: Ubiquitous and regional nonsynonymous mutations were each tracked by the matching count of ubiquitous or regional expanded TCRs. Of tumor T cells, an estimated coverage of 5.5% to 9% was reached for alpha chains and roughly 13% for beta chains. One measure, the expanded intratumoral alpha and beta TCR count, tracked tumor mutation counts.

Sample time point: sample taken at primary tumor resection. Whole RNA obtained from tumor, nontumor lung or frozen PBMC underwent sequencing without sorting. TCRdb recomputed calls from the 5' RACE reads with MiXCR, one row per CDR3 protein. The table includes about 13,000 distinct CDR3 sequences, about 4% detected once. At least ten counts were recorded for this clonotype. Its antigen is currently unknown. Material: lung tumor tissue, obtained at surgery. The sequence came from a male donor with early-stage non-small cell lung cancer.

The CDR3 DNA is TGCAGTGCTAGGCGGACTAGCGGGAGCACAGATACGCAGTATTTT. Translating it yields CSARRTSGSTDTQYF. This sequence joins TRBV20-1 and TRBJ2-3; 11 nucleotides align to TRBD2. The germline V gene encodes CDR1 DFQATT and CDR2 SNEGSKA (reference sequence). Trimming at V came to 3 bases and at J to 0 bases, leaving 2 bases not matched to a gene. The CDR3 loop spans 15 amino acids.